A single sample is the source of the 28 T cell receptor beta chains below, sequenced in a study of blood T cell repertoires in COVID-19. Assay used: immunoSEQ multiplex PCR; TCRdb lists only in-frame clones, some missing. There are 130,000 to 150,000 clones in the sample; approximately 92% occur only once, and around an eighth lies in the top ten. Specimen: peripheral blood. The receptors originated from a man aged 18 to 30 with COVID-19, enrolled during active disease.

The V gene is TRBV5-1, the J gene TRBJ1-5; D not certain. The CDR3 contains 13 residues. V was clipped by 5 bases and J by 5 bases, with 11 bases between them. Germline CDR1 reads SGHRS; CDR2 reads YFSETQ. The CDR3 bases are TGCGCCAGCAGTTATGACATCGATCAGCCCCAGCATTTT. It is translated as CASSYDIDQPQHF. Full variable domain (outside the CDR3, taken from reference TRBV5-1 and TRBJ1-5): KAGVTQTPRYLIKTRGQQVTLSCSPISGHRSVSWYQQTPGQGLQFLFEYFSETQRNKGNFPGRFSGRQFSNSRSEMNVSTLELGDSALYLCASSYDIDQPQHFGDGTRLSIL.

Worth noting for this clone: The junction shows a germline mismatch at one end, possibly a read error. As DNA, the CDR3 is TGTGCCAGCAGCGAAGATGTCCTATACGAGCAGTACTTC. It is translated as CASSEDVLYEQYF. V and J are TRBV14 and TRBJ2-7; D gene ambiguous. This CDR3 has 13 amino acids. CDR1 and CDR2 (germline): SGHDN, FVKESK.

The genes are TRBV7-2 and TRBJ1-1; D is uncertain. Germline V gene data show CDR1 as SGHTA and CDR2 as FQGNSA. The CDR3 has 14 amino acids. V was pared by 2 bases and J by 11 bases, with 18 bases between. CDR3 loop: CASSLSYMTPGAFF. The CDR3 DNA reads as TGTGCCAGCAGCTTATCATACATGACCCCGGGGGCTTTCTTT.

This sequence joins TRBV4-3 and TRBJ2-7; D might be TRBD2 (5 bases). The CDR3 runs to 19 residues. V was cut by 0 bases and J by 2 bases, with 23 bases left in between. CDR1 is LGHNA and CDR2 is YSLEER in the germline V gene. The CDR3 spells CASSQDQVDSAGGAYEQYF. In DNA, the CDR3 is TGCGCCAGCAGCCAAGATCAAGTAGATTCGGCGGGTGGGGCCTACGAGCAGTACTTC.

The chain links TRBV7-9 to TRBJ2-5, with no clear D. V dropped 4 bases and J dropped 2 bases, with 8 bases sitting between them. This CDR3 region has 13 residues. Germline V lookup: CDR1 SEHNR, CDR2 FQNEAQ (reference sequence). CDR3 nucleotide sequence: TGTGCCAGCAGCTATCTAAATCAAGAGACCCAGTACTTC. Encoded protein: CASSYLNQETQYF.

This clone was seen more than once but under ten times. This chain joins TRBV5-4 and TRBJ1-1; D possibly corresponds to TRBD1 (6 bases). Trimming shortened V by 2 bases and J by 1 base, and 9 bases separated the two germline ends. The CDR3 covers 14 residues. Germline V gene data show CDR1 as SGHNT and CDR2 as YYREEE (reference sequence). The CDR3 DNA sequence: TGTGCCAGCAGCTTTTCGACAGGGAACACTGAAGCTTTCTTT. It is translated as CASSFSTGNTEAFF.

This chain uses TRBV5-1 with TRBJ2-3; 8 bases line up with TRBD2. CDR1 is SGHRS and CDR2 is YFSETQ in the germline V gene. The CDR3 is 16 residues long. J lost 1 base, V lost 4 bases, and 8 bases had no gene match. This CDR3 is CASSPGLARGTDTQYF. The CDR3 DNA sequence: TGCGCCAGCAGCCCCGGACTAGCCAGGGGCACAGATACGCAGTATTTT.

Turning to this clone: At one boundary the junction diverges from the germline segment, which might be a read error. The J gene is TRBJ1-4, the V gene TRBV5-6, with a tentative D call TRBD1 (5 bases). The CDR3 is made up of 16 amino acids. CDR1 is SGHDT and CDR2 is YYEEEE in the germline V gene. DNA of the CDR3: TGTGCCAGCAGCTTGCACTTCAGGGTTGGGGTTGAAAAACTGCTTTTT. This encodes CASSLHFRVGVEKLLF. Based on the CDR3 plus reference TRBV5-6 and TRBJ1-4, the full variable domain is DAGVTQSPTHLIKTRGQQVTLRCSPKSGHDTVSWYQQALGQGPQFIFQYYEEEERQRGNFPDRFSGHQFPNYSSELNVNALLLGDSALYLCASSLHFRVGVEKLLFGSGTQLSVL.

The chain carries TRBV24-1 and TRBJ2-3; D ambiguous. Trimming stripped 1 base from V and 0 bases from J, with 10 bases between. The CDR3 sequence is 16 residues long. Germline lookup yields CDR1 KGHDR and CDR2 SFDVKD. The DNA of the CDR3 is TGTGCCACCAGTGATTTCCCCGGTCATAGCACAGATACGCAGTATTTT. It codes for CATSDFPGHSTDTQYF.

This clone was found once. The chain recombines TRBV10-3 with TRBJ1-5, with 9 bases fitting TRBD1. Unmatched junction bases numbered 8, after V lost 11 bases and J lost 6 bases. Germline V gene lookup returns CDR1 ENHRY and CDR2 SYGVKD. The CDR3 runs 13 residues. The CDR3 DNA is TGTGCCGTCCGGGACAGGGCCCGTCAGCCCCAGCATTTT. It yields the protein CAVRDRARQPQHF.

J is TRBJ1-1 and V is TRBV6-5; no clear D. This CDR3 contains 11 residues. In germline, CDR1 is MNHEY, CDR2 SVGAGI. V lost 0 bases and J lost 10, with 6 bases in between. The CDR3 reads CASSYSGRAFF. CDR3 sequence (DNA): TGTGCCAGCAGTTACTCGGGGAGAGCTTTCTTT.

The V and J genes are TRBV6-5 and TRBJ1-2, with 8 bases fitting TRBD1. Germline CDR1 reads MNHEY; CDR2 reads SVGAGI. This CDR3 has 15 residues. V lost 5 bases and J lost 2; bases outside the gene matches: 7. CDR3 bases: TGTGCCAGCAGTAAGCTCGGGACAGGAAACTATGGCTACACCTTC. Encoded protein: CASSKLGTGNYGYTF.

V usage is TRBV15 and J usage is TRBJ2-1; D is ambiguous. Germline CDR1 reads LNHNV; CDR2 reads YYDKDF (reference sequence). The V and J ends lost 1 base and 2 bases respectively, with 6 bases between them. This CDR3 has 14 amino acids. The CDR3 reads CATSRGAAYNEQFF. The CDR3 nucleotides are TGTGCCACCAGCAGAGGGGCAGCCTACAATGAGCAGTTCTTC.

The V call is TRBV18, the J call TRBJ2-1, with 9 nucleotides matching TRBD2. The CDR3 length is 15 residues. With 6 bases clipped from V and 2 bases from J, the junction kept 5 bases outside the gene matches. The germline V gene encodes CDR1 KGHSH and CDR2 LQKENI. The CDR3 sequence is CASSRGLAPYNEQFF. The CDR3 nucleotides are TGTGCCAGCTCCCGAGGACTAGCGCCCTACAATGAGCAGTTCTTC.

This clone appeared once. The chain employs TRBV28 and TRBJ2-7; possibly TRBD2 for D (5 bases). Germline V CDR1 and CDR2: MDHEN, SYDVKM. The CDR3 covers 14 residues. V lost 3 bases, J lost 3 bases, and 12 bases lay in between. CDR3 nucleotides: TGTGCCAGCAGTTTCGGGGATAGTGGCTACGAGCAGTACTTC. Translated: CASSFGDSGYEQYF. Full variable domain (missing parts from reference TRBV28 and TRBJ2-7): DVKVTQSSRYLVKRTGEKVFLECVQDMDHENMFWYRQDPGLGLRLIYFSYDVKMKEKGDIPEGYSVSREKKERFSLILESASTNQTSMYLCASSFGDSGYEQYFGPGTRLTVT.

The chain links TRBV24-1 to TRBJ2-7; D may be TRBD2 (6 bases). V was cut by 7 bases and J by 7 bases, with 19 bases left in between. This CDR3 is 14 amino acids long. Germline CDR1 is KGHDR and CDR2 is SFDVKD. The DNA of the CDR3 is TGTGCCACCAGCCCAAGGACTACAATGGGAGAGCAGTACTTC. This encodes CATSPRTTMGEQYF.

This rearrangement joins TRBV9 to TRBJ2-7; TRBD1 matches 8 bases. CDR1 and CDR2 (germline): SGDLS, YYNGEE. Trimming removed 4 bases from V and 5 bases from J; junction bases left unmatched: 5. The CDR3 is 13 amino acids. CDR3 loop: CASSPQGGHEQYF. The DNA of the CDR3 is TGTGCCAGCAGCCCACAGGGGGGCCACGAGCAGTACTTC.

The V call is TRBV30, the J call TRBJ1-1, with D possibly being TRBD1 (6 bases). The CDR3 has 14 residues. Trimming stripped 3 bases from V and 1 base from J, with 12 bases between. The germline gives CDR1 GTSNPN, CDR2 SVGIG (reference sequence). The CDR3 DNA sequence: TGTGCCTGGAGACCTGGGGGCTGGAACACTGAAGCTTTCTTT. Protein product: CAWRPGGWNTEAFF.

The chain has TRBV5-1 and TRBJ2-1; 11 positions agree with TRBD2. The germline gives CDR1 SGHRS, CDR2 YFSETQ. CDR3 length: 15 amino acids. The V segment lost 6 bases and the J segment 6 bases; nucleotides outside the gene matches: 8. The CDR3 sequence: CASINGTSGFNEQFF. The CDR3 nucleotides are TGCGCCAGCATCAATGGGACTAGCGGTTTCAATGAGCAGTTCTTC.

The chain links TRBV3-1 (or the pseudogene TRBV3-2) to TRBJ2-7; 8 bases match TRBD2. V shed 8 bases, J shed 7 bases, and the junction held 13 bases outside the gene matches. The CDR3 totals 14 residues. Germline V CDR1 and CDR2: LGHDT, YNNKEL (reference sequence). The CDR3 DNA reads as TGTGCCAGCTCCCAAAGAGGACTAGCTTGGGAGCAGTACTTC. It specifies CASSQRGLAWEQYF.

The chain has TRBV6-6 and TRBJ2-1; D not resolved. The CDR3 spans 11 residues. Looked up from germline, CDR1 is MNHNY and CDR2 is SVGAGI (reference sequence). The V end was cut by 6 bases, the J end by 8 bases, with 8 bases between. Written as DNA, the CDR3 is TGTGCCAGCAGCAGTAACGATGAGCAGTTCTTC. As protein: CASSSNDEQFF.

In its sample, this clone was seen once. V gene TRBV19 combines with J gene TRBJ2-5, with no clear D. Germline V CDR1 and CDR2: LNHDA, SQIVND (reference sequence). The V gene lost 9 bases and the J gene lost 3 bases, with 14 bases spanning the gap. The length of the CDR3 is 13 residues. In DNA, the CDR3 is TGTGCCAGCAGGCAATCGGTAGAAGAGACCCAGTACTTC. This translates into CASRQSVEETQYF.

The chain combines TRBV6-5 with TRBJ1-5; D is ambiguous. This CDR3 is 14 amino acids long. Germline V gene sequence: CDR1 MNHEY, CDR2 SVGAGI. V dropped 4 bases and J dropped 0 bases, with 7 bases sitting between them. The CDR3 DNA follows: TGTGCCAGCAGTTCCGGGGATAGCAATCAGCCCCAGCATTTT. Translated, it gives CASSSGDSNQPQHF.

The rearrangement links TRBV18 to TRBJ1-4; D is unresolved. Trimming took off 0 bases at V and 8 bases at J, with 13 bases between the two ends. The length of the CDR3 is 15 residues. The germline CDR1 and CDR2 sequences are KGHSH and LQKENI. The CDR3 loop is CASSPPTGIPEKLFF. The CDR3, as DNA: TGTGCCAGCTCACCACCAACCGGGATTCCCGAAAAACTGTTTTTT.

The chain employs TRBV28 and TRBJ2-2, with TRBD2 as a possible D gene (5 bases). Per the germline V gene, CDR1 is MDHEN and CDR2 is SYDVKM. The V and J ends lost 3 bases and 4 bases respectively, with 12 bases between them. There are 15 residues in the CDR3. This CDR3 reads CASSFSYGGTGELFF. The CDR3 DNA reads as TGTGCCAGCAGTTTTAGTTATGGAGGCACCGGGGAGCTGTTTTTT. The full variable domain, rest sourced from reference TRBV28 and TRBJ2-2, is DVKVTQSSRYLVKRTGEKVFLECVQDMDHENMFWYRQDPGLGLRLIYFSYDVKMKEKGDIPEGYSVSREKKERFSLILESASTNQTSMYLCASSFSYGGTGELFFGEGSRLTVL.

A single count supports this clone. The chain uses TRBV29-1 and TRBJ1-1; the D gene is possibly TRBD1 (5 bases). There are 16 residues in the CDR3. Germline-derived CDR1 and CDR2 are SQVTM and ANQGSEA. The V gene lost 0 bases and the J gene lost 0 bases, with 14 bases spanning the gap. CDR3 amino acids: CSVEDRAGIMNTEAFF. The CDR3, as DNA: TGCAGCGTTGAAGATAGGGCAGGGATTATGAACACTGAAGCTTTCTTT.

The chain combines TRBV20-1 with TRBJ2-7; D call uncertain. This CDR3 has 11 amino acids. Trimming took 5 bases from V and 2 from J, leaving 7 bases between them. Germline assignment: CDR1 DFQATT and CDR2 SNEGSKA (reference sequence). CDR3 in DNA: TGCAGTGCTCGACTTACCTACGAGCAGTACTTC. It specifies CSARLTYEQYF.

The chain combines TRBV6-5 with TRBJ1-5; D uncertain. V was trimmed by 5 bases and J by 6 bases, leaving 8 bases between them. From germline, CDR1 is MNHEY and CDR2 SVGAGI. This CDR3 comprises 12 residues. CDR3 residues: CASSPVRQPQHF. CDR3 DNA sequence: TGTGCCAGCAGTCCCGTTCGTCAGCCCCAGCATTTT.